A selection of T cell receptor beta chains follows, all from one sample in a study of T cells after yellow fever vaccination. A single record per CDR3 protein comes from TCRdb applying MiXCR to the 5' RACE reads. This table has 250,000 to 300,000 distinct CDR3 sequences, about 5.2% appearing once. The input for sequencing was CD4+ T cells sorted from PBMCs, taken on the day of the yellow fever booster vaccination. These receptors came from a man aged 18-30 years who received the YFV17D yellow fever vaccine. The CDR3 runs from the conserved cysteine through the conserved F or W. D genes are given only for firm matches. Not all rows give a size; the values are once, few, many and, for expanded clones, a class.

cdr3_nt: TGTGCCAGCAGGGATAATAGCAATCAGCCCCAGCATTTT
cdr3_aa: CASRDNSNQPQHF
j_call: TRBJ1-5
d_call: NA
v_call: TRBV12-3/TRBV12-4
clone_size: few

cdr3_nt: TGTGCCAGCAGCCCCCGTGGGCCCGAACGAGAAGCTTTCTTT
cdr3_aa: CASSPRGPEREAFF
j_call: TRBJ1-1
d_call: NA
v_call: TRBV7-2
clone_size: few

cdr3_nt: TGTGCCAGCAGTTACTCCGGGGCTGGAAACACCATATATTTT
cdr3_aa: CASSYSGAGNTIYF
j_call: TRBJ1-3
d_call: NA
v_call: TRBV6-5
clone_size: NA

cdr3_nt: TGTGCCAGCAGCCAAGCTCGGGCGGGCTACGGTGAGCAGTTCTTC
cdr3_aa: CASSQARAGYGEQFF
j_call: TRBJ2-1
d_call: NA
v_call: TRBV3-1
clone_size: many

cdr3_nt: TGTGCCAGCAGCCCGGGACAGAGTAGGTATTTT
cdr3_aa: CASSPGQSRYF
j_call: TRBJ2-3
d_call: TRBD1
v_call: TRBV12-3/TRBV12-4
clone_size: NA

cdr3_nt: TGTGCCAGCAGCCTGGAGAGGAAGACCCAGTACTTC
cdr3_aa: CASSLERKTQYF
j_call: TRBJ2-5
d_call: NA
v_call: TRBV7-2
clone_size: few

cdr3_nt: TGCGCCAGCAGCGTTACAGGGGCCACGGGGACTGAAGCTTTCTTT
cdr3_aa: CASSVTGATGTEAFF
j_call: TRBJ1-1
d_call: TRBD1
v_call: TRBV5-1
clone_size: few

cdr3_nt: TGCGCCAGCAGCCATAACCGACGGCAAGAGACCCAGTACTTC
cdr3_aa: CASSHNRRQETQYF
j_call: TRBJ2-5
d_call: NA
v_call: TRBV4-3
clone_size: many

cdr3_nt: TGTGCCAGCAGCTTATCCGCTCGCTTTAGGGAGCAGTTCTTC
cdr3_aa: CASSLSARFREQFF
j_call: TRBJ2-1
d_call: NA
v_call: TRBV11-3
clone_size: few

cdr3_nt: TGTGCCAGCGGGGGGTGGTTCTTC
cdr3_aa: CASGGWFF
j_call: TRBJ2-1
d_call: NA
v_call: TRBV28
clone_size: few

cdr3_nt: TGTGCCAGCAGTCTACGCTGGAGGGCGCGGGATACGCAGTATTTT
cdr3_aa: CASSLRWRARDTQYF
j_call: TRBJ2-3
d_call: NA
v_call: TRBV28
clone_size: few

cdr3_nt: TGTGCCAGCACTCAGAACACTGAAGCTTTCTTT
cdr3_aa: CASTQNTEAFF
j_call: TRBJ1-1
d_call: NA
v_call: TRBV6-5
clone_size: NA

cdr3_nt: TGTGCCAGCAGCCTCCCGGGGGGCCGGGAGCTGTTTTTT
cdr3_aa: CASSLPGGRELFF
j_call: TRBJ2-2
d_call: NA
v_call: TRBV4-2
clone_size: many

cdr3_nt: TGTGCCAGCAGGCCCTACAGGGGGGTATCCTACGAGCAGTACTTC
cdr3_aa: CASRPYRGVSYEQYF
j_call: TRBJ2-7
d_call: TRBD1
v_call: TRBV6-6
clone_size: NA

cdr3_nt: TGTGCCAGTAGTAATTGGGGCTTCGGGCAAGAGACCCAGTACTTC
cdr3_aa: CASSNWGFGQETQYF
j_call: TRBJ2-5
d_call: NA
v_call: TRBV19
clone_size: NA

cdr3_nt: TGTGCCAGCAGCTTACCTCGGGGGTTGAACACTGAAGCTTTCTTT
cdr3_aa: CASSLPRGLNTEAFF
j_call: TRBJ1-1
d_call: NA
v_call: TRBV7-2
clone_size: few

cdr3_nt: TGTGCCAGCAGTTACTCCATACAGGGCGGAAACACTGAAGCTTTCTTT
cdr3_aa: CASSYSIQGGNTEAFF
j_call: TRBJ1-1
d_call: NA
v_call: TRBV6-5
clone_size: many

cdr3_nt: TGTGCCAGCAGTCCTCGGGCGGATTCACCCCTCCACTTT
cdr3_aa: CASSPRADSPLHF
j_call: TRBJ1-6
d_call: NA
v_call: TRBV7-2
clone_size: NA

cdr3_nt: TGTGCCAGCAGCCAGGCTCCCCAGGGCAATTCACCCCTCCACTTT
cdr3_aa: CASSQAPQGNSPLHF
j_call: TRBJ1-6
d_call: NA
v_call: TRBV3-1
clone_size: NA

cdr3_nt: TGTGCCAGCAGCCAACCCGGCTGGACAGGGAGGGAGCTGTTTTTT
cdr3_aa: CASSQPGWTGRELFF
j_call: TRBJ2-2
d_call: TRBD1
v_call: TRBV5-6
clone_size: many

cdr3_nt: TGTGCCAGCAGCTTAGTGAGGAGCTATGGCTACACCTTC
cdr3_aa: CASSLVRSYGYTF
j_call: TRBJ1-2
d_call: NA
v_call: TRBV7-2
clone_size: few

cdr3_nt: TGTGCCAGCAGTTACGGGCAGACCGATAGCAATCAGCCCCAGCATTTT
cdr3_aa: CASSYGQTDSNQPQHF
j_call: TRBJ1-5
d_call: NA
v_call: TRBV28
clone_size: NA

cdr3_nt: TGTGCCTGGAATAATCAACTGAACACCGGGGAGCTGTTTTTT
cdr3_aa: CAWNNQLNTGELFF
j_call: TRBJ2-2
d_call: NA
v_call: TRBV30
clone_size: few

cdr3_nt: TGTGCCAGCAGTCACGTGGGGGGCGATGGTGAAAAACTGTTTTTT
cdr3_aa: CASSHVGGDGEKLFF
j_call: TRBJ1-4
d_call: NA
v_call: TRBV3-1
clone_size: many

cdr3_nt: TGTGCCAGCAGCTTAAAGGCAGGAAACACCATATATTTT
cdr3_aa: CASSLKAGNTIYF
j_call: TRBJ1-3
d_call: NA
v_call: TRBV7-3
clone_size: few

cdr3_nt: TGTGCCAGCAGCCGCGGGACAGGTGGGACCCACTATAGCACAGATACGCAGTATTTT
cdr3_aa: CASSRGTGGTHYSTDTQYF
j_call: TRBJ2-3
d_call: TRBD1
v_call: TRBV5-4
clone_size: NA

cdr3_nt: TGTGCCAGCAGCGTCCTCGGGGACGCGAATCAGCCCCAGCATTTT
cdr3_aa: CASSVLGDANQPQHF
j_call: TRBJ1-5
d_call: NA
v_call: TRBV9
clone_size: NA

cdr3_nt: TGTGCCAGCAGCGGAAGCAATGAAAAACTGTTTTTT
cdr3_aa: CASSGSNEKLFF
j_call: TRBJ1-4
d_call: NA
v_call: TRBV6-2/TRBV6-3
clone_size: NA

cdr3_nt: TGTGCCAGCAAAATCTCCCCCGGGGCCGTCTCGTCCCTCCACTTT
cdr3_aa: CASKISPGAVSSLHF
j_call: TRBJ1-6
d_call: NA
v_call: TRBV12-3/TRBV12-4
clone_size: many

cdr3_nt: TGTGCCAGCAGTTTTTCGGGGACTCGCCAACAGCAGTTCTTC
cdr3_aa: CASSFSGTRQQQFF
j_call: TRBJ2-1
d_call: NA
v_call: TRBV28
clone_size: many

cdr3_nt: TGTGCCAGCAGCTTTGGTTGGGGGTTGGGAGAAGCTTTCTTT
cdr3_aa: CASSFGWGLGEAFF
j_call: TRBJ1-1
d_call: NA
v_call: TRBV11-2
clone_size: NA

cdr3_nt: TGCAGCGGCTCATCTGGCGGGGGAGCTTTCTTT
cdr3_aa: CSGSSGGGAFF
j_call: TRBJ1-1
d_call: NA
v_call: TRBV29-1
clone_size: NA

cdr3_nt: TGTGCCAGCAGTTCCCCACGGACTAGCGGGGGCCCCCAGGAGCAGTACTTC
cdr3_aa: CASSSPRTSGGPQEQYF
j_call: TRBJ2-7
d_call: TRBD2
v_call: TRBV12-3/TRBV12-4
clone_size: few

cdr3_nt: TGTGCCAGCAGCTTCCTGTCGCTGGGATCCCGGTATGGCTACACCTTC
cdr3_aa: CASSFLSLGSRYGYTF
j_call: TRBJ1-2
d_call: NA
v_call: TRBV7-9
clone_size: few

cdr3_nt: TGCAGTGCTACATCGGGGGTTGACAATCAGCCCCAGCATTTT
cdr3_aa: CSATSGVDNQPQHF
j_call: TRBJ1-5
d_call: NA
v_call: TRBV20-1
clone_size: NA

cdr3_nt: TGTGCCATCTGTGAGTGGGGGGGGGAGGATTCACCCCTCCACTTT
cdr3_aa: CAICEWGGEDSPLHF
j_call: TRBJ1-6
d_call: NA
v_call: TRBV10-3
clone_size: NA

cdr3_nt: TGTGCCAGCAGGAGGGATGGCTGGAGCTCTGGGGCCAACGTCCTGACTTTC
cdr3_aa: CASRRDGWSSGANVLTF
j_call: TRBJ2-6
d_call: NA
v_call: TRBV2
clone_size: NA

cdr3_nt: TGTGCCAGCAGTGAAGCCCCAGAGGCCGGGGAGCTGTTTTTT
cdr3_aa: CASSEAPEAGELFF
j_call: TRBJ2-2
d_call: NA
v_call: TRBV6-1
clone_size: few

cdr3_nt: TGTGCCAGCAGCCAAGATAGGGCGGGGGGGCTTGAGCAGTTCTTC
cdr3_aa: CASSQDRAGGLEQFF
j_call: TRBJ2-1
d_call: TRBD2
v_call: TRBV4-2
clone_size: NA

cdr3_nt: TGTGCCATCCGGACAGGGGGTAACTACGAGCAGTACTTC
cdr3_aa: CAIRTGGNYEQYF
j_call: TRBJ2-7
d_call: TRBD1
v_call: TRBV10-3
clone_size: NA

cdr3_nt: TGTGCCATACGGGATGGATTCGGAAACACCATATATTTT
cdr3_aa: CAIRDGFGNTIYF
j_call: TRBJ1-3
d_call: NA
v_call: TRBV6-1
clone_size: few

cdr3_nt: TGTGCCAGCAGTTCCGCTTCCCGAGCGGGGGAGCAGTTCTTC
cdr3_aa: CASSSASRAGEQFF
j_call: TRBJ2-1
d_call: TRBD2
v_call: TRBV12-3/TRBV12-4
clone_size: many

cdr3_nt: TGTGCCACCAGTGATCGCCAGACAGGGACCGGGGAGCTGTTTTTT
cdr3_aa: CATSDRQTGTGELFF
j_call: TRBJ2-2
d_call: TRBD1
v_call: TRBV24-1
clone_size: NA